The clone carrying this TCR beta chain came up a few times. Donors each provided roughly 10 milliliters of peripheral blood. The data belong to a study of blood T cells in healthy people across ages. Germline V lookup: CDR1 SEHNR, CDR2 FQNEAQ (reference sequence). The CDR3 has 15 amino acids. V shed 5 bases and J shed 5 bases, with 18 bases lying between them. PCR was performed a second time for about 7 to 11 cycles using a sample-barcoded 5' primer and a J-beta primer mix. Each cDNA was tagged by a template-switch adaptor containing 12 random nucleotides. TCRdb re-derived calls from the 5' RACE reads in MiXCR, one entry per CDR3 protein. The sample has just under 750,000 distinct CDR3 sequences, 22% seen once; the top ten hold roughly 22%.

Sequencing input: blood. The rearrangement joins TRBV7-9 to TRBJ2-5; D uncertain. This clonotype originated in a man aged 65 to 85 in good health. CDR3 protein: CASSKGFVLWETQYF. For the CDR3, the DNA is TGTGCCAGCAGCAAGGGCTTTGTCTTGTGGGAGACCCAGTACTTC.